Listed here are 25 T cell receptor beta chains from one sample, sequenced in a study of T cell repertoires in cytomegalovirus infection. TCRdb reprocessed the reads via MiXCR and lists one record per CDR3 protein. The repertoire consists of over 300,000 distinct CDR3 sequences, with about a sixth occurring once and the leading ten covering about 11%. Sample: PBMCs. Receptors were obtained from a human donor in good health (CMV status not recorded). Some clones in this sample may be carry-over from other donors' samples.

Many counts were recorded for this clonotype. This rearrangement joins TRBV28 to TRBJ2-3; TRBD2 might be the D (6 bases). The V gene lost 3 bases and the J gene lost 12 bases, with 13 bases spanning the gap. Germline CDR1 reads MDHEN; CDR2 reads SYDVKM. The CDR3 spans 12 residues. The CDR3 nucleotides are TGTGCCAGCAGTTTGGGAGGACTATCCCAGTATTTT. It codes for CASSLGGLSQYF. Combining the CDR3 with reference TRBV28 and TRBJ2-3 gives the whole variable domain DVKVTQSSRYLVKRTGEKVFLECVQDMDHENMFWYRQDPGLGLRLIYFSYDVKMKEKGDIPEGYSVSREKKERFSLILESASTNQTSMYLCASSLGGLSQYFGPGTRLTVL.

This clonotype was observed many times. The chain couples TRBV24-1 to TRBJ2-3; D might be TRBD1 or TRBD2, each matching 5 bases. CDR3 length: 15 residues. The germline CDR1 and CDR2 sequences are KGHDR and SFDVKD. V was cut by 3 bases and J by 2 bases, with 11 bases left in between. The CDR3 here is CATSDAPGHTDTQYF. The DNA for the CDR3 is TGTGCCACCAGTGATGCCCCGGGGCACACAGATACGCAGTATTTT.

This clonotype was counted many times. The V call is TRBV7-2, the J call TRBJ1-5, with D perhaps TRBD1 (6 bases). V was clipped by 1 base and J by 7 bases, with 14 bases between them. Germline CDR1 reads SGHTA; CDR2 reads FQGNSA. This CDR3 region has 15 residues. CDR3 protein: CASSLVQGLQQPQHF. For the CDR3, the DNA is TGTGCCAGCAGCTTAGTACAGGGACTTCAACAGCCCCAGCATTTT.

This clonotype appeared many times. The rearrangement uses TRBV4-2 and TRBJ2-7, with 9 bases aligning to TRBD1. V lost 1 base to trimming and J lost 0 bases; unmatched junction nucleotides: 4. The germline V gene encodes CDR1 LGHNA and CDR2 YNFKEQ. The CDR3 extends over 16 amino acids. The CDR3 spells CASSQGTGANSYEQYF. CDR3 DNA sequence: TGTGCCAGCAGCCAAGGGACAGGGGCAAACTCCTACGAGCAGTACTTC.

A few counts support this clonotype. CDR3 region: CSAAGVNINQPQHF. The CDR3 nucleotides are TGCAGTGCAGCAGGGGTTAACATCAATCAGCCCCAGCATTTT. This chain uses TRBV20-1 with TRBJ1-5, with a weak D call TRBD1 (6 bases). The CDR3 is 14 amino acids. V was cut by 6 bases and J by 3 bases, with 15 bases left in between. Germline assignment: CDR1 DFQATT and CDR2 SNEGSKA (reference sequence).

This clonotype has at least ten counts. V is TRBV12-3 or TRBV12-4 and J is TRBJ1-5; D is ambiguous. The V end lost 5 bases, the J end lost 3 bases, and 8 bases lay between the germline ends. This CDR3 spans 13 amino acids. CDR3 loop: CASSQQFNQPQHF. The CDR3 DNA reads TGTGCCAGCAGTCAACAGTTCAATCAGCCCCAGCATTTT.

The rearrangement links TRBV20-1 to TRBJ1-6; TRBD1 agrees at 9 bases. Germline CDR1 is DFQATT and CDR2 is SNEGSKA (reference sequence). After removal of 6 bases from V and 7 bases from J, the junction contained 4 bases not matched to a gene. The CDR3 runs 13 residues. The CDR3 is CSANRGPNSPLHF. CDR3 coding DNA: TGCAGTGCCAACAGGGGGCCGAATTCACCCCTCCACTTT.

J is TRBJ2-2 and V is TRBV28; the match to TRBD1 covers 7 bases. The CDR3 has 15 residues. The germline V gene encodes CDR1 MDHEN and CDR2 SYDVKM. J was trimmed by 4 bases and V by 7 bases; bases with no gene match: 9. CDR3 sequence reads: CASTERQGSTGELFF. The CDR3 DNA is TGTGCCAGCACCGAACGACAGGGAAGCACCGGGGAGCTGTTTTTT.

This clonotype has a handful of counts. The genes are TRBV6-2 or TRBV6-3 and TRBJ2-3, with TRBD2 identical over 7 bases. CDR1 is MNHEY and CDR2 is SVGEGT in the germline V gene. The CDR3 loop spans 16 amino acids. Trimming cost V 2 bases and J 1 base; bases outside gene matches: 6. The CDR3 loop is CASSYGRLARTDTQYF. Here the CDR3 DNA reads TGTGCCAGCAGTTACGGAAGACTAGCCCGCACAGATACGCAGTATTTT.

The chain combines TRBV7-4 with TRBJ1-5; D uncertain. Per the germline V gene, CDR1 is SGHVT and CDR2 is SQSDAQ. Trimming shortened V by 1 base and J by 5 bases, and 12 bases separated the two germline ends. This CDR3 is 15 amino acids long. The CDR3 sequence: CASSLVASADQPQHF. The CDR3 DNA follows: TGTGCCAGCAGCTTAGTCGCGTCGGCGGATCAGCCCCAGCATTTT.

This clonotype was recorded many times. The chain is built from TRBV12-3 or TRBV12-4 and TRBJ1-5, with 8 bases lining up with TRBD1. This CDR3 contains 14 residues. Trimming at V came to 6 bases and at J to 3 bases, leaving 4 bases not matched to a gene. The CDR3 DNA reads as TGTGCCAGCAGGACAGGGGCCCCCAATCAGCCCCAGCATTTT. Translated, it gives CASRTGAPNQPQHF.

This clonotype was found a few times. V gene TRBV6-5 combines with J gene TRBJ1-1; D not certain. Trimming pared 0 bases from V and 0 bases from J, leaving 11 bases between. CDR3 size: 16 residues. The germline V gene has CDR1 MNHEY and CDR2 SVGAGI. The DNA of the CDR3 is TGTGCCAGCAGTTACTCGCGAGGACCGCTGAACACTGAAGCTTTCTTT. Translated: CASSYSRGPLNTEAFF.

A few counts support this clonotype. The genes are TRBV7-9 and TRBJ1-2, with D hard to call. The germline V and J ends were trimmed by 3 bases and 0 bases, with 5 bases remaining between them. CDR3 length: 13 residues. The germline V gene encodes CDR1 SEHNR and CDR2 FQNEAQ (reference sequence). This CDR3 is CASSLTSNYGYTF. CDR3 DNA: TGTGCCAGCAGCTTGACCTCTAACTATGGCTACACCTTC. The full variable domain, completed using reference TRBV7-9 and TRBJ1-2, is DTGVSQNPRHKITKRGQNVTFRCDPISEHNRLYWYRQTLGQGPEFLTYFQNEAQLEKSRLLSDRFSAERPKGSFSTLEIQRTEQGDSAMYLCASSLTSNYGYTFGSGTRLTVV.

This clonotype was detected a few times. The chain has TRBV5-5 and TRBJ2-1; D perhaps matches TRBD2 (6 bases). Germline values: CDR1 SGHKS, CDR2 YYEKEE (reference sequence). The CDR3 totals 19 residues. Trimming took 1 base from V and 2 from J, leaving 22 bases between them. CDR3 in DNA: TGTGCCAGCAGCTTGTATTTCGGAGGGGACGGACACACCTACAATGAGCAGTTCTTC. This sequence encodes CASSLYFGGDGHTYNEQFF.

The table lists this clonotype with many counts. The chain employs TRBV12-3 or TRBV12-4 and TRBJ2-3; D gene unclear. The V end was cut by 6 bases, the J end by 0 bases, with 7 bases between. The CDR3 runs to 13 residues. As DNA, the CDR3 is TGTGCCAGCAGCCCTATGAGCACAGATACGCAGTATTTT. The encoded protein is CASSPMSTDTQYF.

This clonotype was observed at least ten times. The genes are TRBV7-2 and TRBJ2-5, with 11 bases fitting TRBD1. The junction had 3 bases not matched to a gene; V was cut back by 5 bases and J by 1 base. Germline assignment: CDR1 SGHTA and CDR2 FQGNSA. This CDR3 comprises 15 residues. As DNA, the CDR3 is TGTGCCAGCAGCATGGGGACAGGGGGCCAAGAGACCCAGTACTTC. Translation gives CASSMGTGGQETQYF.

This clonotype has more than one count but fewer than ten. The chain uses TRBV7-2 and TRBJ2-5; D gene unclear. V lost 5 bases and J 3 bases, leaving 13 bases between the germline ends. The CDR3 has 14 residues. The germline V gene encodes CDR1 SGHTA and CDR2 FQGNSA. Written as DNA, the CDR3 is TGTGCCAGCAGCCCACGCTATACAGAAGAGACCCAGTACTTC. The encoded protein is CASSPRYTEETQYF.

This clonotype was seen a few times. This sequence joins TRBV7-9 and TRBJ2-7, with unresolved D. The ends were cut back, 2 bases at V and 11 bases at J, with 13 bases in the middle. The CDR3 has 12 amino acids. Germline assignment: CDR1 SEHNR and CDR2 FQNEAQ (reference sequence). The CDR3 reads CASSLTGQNEYF. Here the CDR3 DNA reads TGTGCCAGCAGCTTAACTGGGCAAAACGAGTACTTC.

This clonotype was observed at least ten times. The chain combines TRBV5-4 with TRBJ2-5, with 12 bases aligning to TRBD2. Losses at the gene ends were 4 bases for V and 5 bases for J; bases not matched to a gene: 9. Germline loops: CDR1 SGHNT, CDR2 YYREEE (reference sequence). The CDR3 is 16 residues long. CDR3 in DNA: TGTGCCAGCAGCATCGACCTAGCGGGGGGGCCCGAGACCCAGTACTTC. Translated, it gives CASSIDLAGGPETQYF. The complete variable domain, with remaining parts taken from reference TRBV5-4 and TRBJ2-5, reads ETGVTQSPTHLIKTRGQQVTLRCSSQSGHNTVSWYQQALGQGPQFIFQYYREEENGRGNFPPRFSGLQFPNYSSELNVNALELDDSALYLCASSIDLAGGPETQYFGPGTRLLVL.

This clonotype appeared many times. The chain joins TRBV12-3 or TRBV12-4 to TRBJ2-1; tentatively, D is TRBD1 (6 bases). The CDR3 runs to 19 residues. Deletions cut 1 base from V and 8 bases from J, with 27 bases between. The CDR3 sequence: CASSLEGFQGRRPYDEQFF. The CDR3 bases are TGTGCCAGCAGTTTAGAAGGATTTCAGGGGCGCCGCCCGTACGATGAGCAGTTCTTC.

The V and J genes are TRBV2 and TRBJ1-1, with a weak D call TRBD1 (6 bases). Trimming pared 11 bases from V and 3 bases from J, leaving 13 bases between. Germline V CDR1 and CDR2: SNHLY, FYNNEI. The length of the CDR3 is 12 residues. The CDR3 DNA reads as TGTGCCTGTCGGACAGATTACACTGAAGCTTTCTTT. Its translation is CACRTDYTEAFF.

This clonotype was found many times. The gene calls are TRBV7-2 and TRBJ2-1; D unresolved. There are 15 residues in the CDR3. Trimming cost V 2 bases and J 2 bases, with 10 bases left between them. The germline CDR1 and CDR2 sequences are SGHTA and FQGNSA. Here the CDR3 DNA reads TGTGCCAGCAGCTTAACAGTCTTCGCCTACAATGAGCAGTTCTTC. Translated, it gives CASSLTVFAYNEQFF.

This clonotype was counted only a few times. The chain recombines TRBV4-1 with TRBJ2-4; D unclear. Germline CDR1 reads MGHRA; CDR2 reads YSYEKL. Trimming removed 4 bases at V and 9 bases at J, with 19 bases between. CDR3 length: 15 residues. In DNA, the CDR3 is TGCGCCAGCAGCCCGGACCGATTAGGGTACGGCATTCAGTACTTC. This gives the protein CASSPDRLGYGIQYF.

The gene calls are TRBV3-1 and TRBJ2-1; D gene ambiguous. Trimming left V 3 bases short and J 1 base short, with 7 bases between. This CDR3 has 14 amino acids. CDR1 is LGHDT, CDR2 YNNKEL, per germline (reference sequence). The CDR3 DNA sequence: TGTGCCAGCAGCCACTTGCCTTCCTACAATGAGCAGTTCTTC. Its protein is CASSHLPSYNEQFF.

Many counts were recorded for this clonotype. The rearrangement links TRBV7-6 to TRBJ2-5, with TRBD1 matching over 9 bases. V lost 5 bases to trimming and J lost 4 bases; unmatched junction nucleotides: 11. The CDR3 has 16 residues. Looked up from germline, CDR1 is SGHVS and CDR2 is FNYEAQ. The CDR3 nucleotides are TGTGCCAGCAGCCCCTCACAGGGGGCGGATAGAGAGACCCAGTACTTC. Translated: CASSPSQGADRETQYF.